This T cell receptor beta chain comes out of a study of blood T cells in healthy people across ages. Study-wide points: One million T cells yielded diversity estimates that were considered underestimates. In older individuals, TCR beta diversity per million T cells was lower, falling roughly linearly with age. A strong correlation was found between TCR beta diversity and the percentage of naive T cells. Whereas aged donors had fewer naive CD4+ cells, long-lived donors had more of them and higher diversity.

There are a few counts of this clonotype. The antigen is not known. Using a J-beta primer mix together with a sample-barcoded 5' primer, a second PCR was run for roughly 6 to 12 cycles. TCRdb reprocessed the 5' RACE reads with MiXCR, giving one entry per CDR3 protein. The sample consists of over 550,000 distinct CDR3 sequences, around 31% of them appearing once. The length of the CDR3 is 17 residues. CDR1 is SGHAT, CDR2 FQNNGV, per germline. The ends were cut back, 2 bases at V and 3 bases at J, with 18 bases in the middle. The sequencing sample was made of blood. This clonotype was sampled from a woman of 80 years or more in good health. The genes are TRBV11-2 and TRBJ2-3; D is perhaps TRBD1 (5 bases). This chain's CDR3 is CASSLRVGRVSTDTQYF. The DNA of the CDR3 is TGTGCCAGCAGCTTAAGGGTAGGCAGGGTTAGTACAGATACGCAGTATTTT.